Listed here are 30 T cell receptor beta chains from one sample, sequenced in a study of CD8+ T cells in alopecia areata. The sequencing template was cDNA reverse transcribed from extracted RNA. Here immunoSEQ multiplex PCR was the method, and the copy in TCRdb shows in-frame clones only, minus some. Of tens of thousands of clones listed, approximately 65% are singletons. Indicated treatment: oral pan-JAK inhibitor, 5-10 mg twice daily. Sample: CD8+ T cells sorted from blood, taken at week 4, from a patient treated with tofacitinib. Every receptor here comes from a human donor with alopecia areata.

The chain uses TRBV6-5 and TRBJ2-7, with D unresolved. The CDR3 consists of 15 residues. Trimming took 6 bases from V and 0 from J, leaving 15 bases between them. Germline loops: CDR1 MNHEY, CDR2 SVGAGI. DNA of the CDR3: TGTGCCAGCAGACACTCCTCGGGTAGCTCCTACGAGCAGTACTTC. It specifies CASRHSSGSSYEQYF.

Here the CDR3 DNA reads TGCGCCAGCAGCCAAGATTACGAGCAGTACTTC. This translates into CASSQDYEQYF. The chain couples TRBV4-1 to TRBJ2-7; D not certain. V lost 0 bases and J lost 4, with 1 base in between. The CDR3 is 11 residues long. Germline values: CDR1 MGHRA, CDR2 YSYEKL.

The chain recombines TRBV15 with TRBJ1-5; D is unresolved. The V end was cut by 4 bases, the J end by 4 bases, with 11 bases between. Germline values: CDR1 LNHNV, CDR2 YYDKDF (reference sequence). This CDR3 region has 14 residues. CDR3 residues: CATSKDGENQPQHF. The CDR3 DNA reads as TGTGCCACCAGCAAAGACGGAGAAAATCAGCCCCAGCATTTT. Complete variable domain (other parts from reference TRBV15 and TRBJ1-5): DAMVIQNPRYQVTQFGKPVTLSCSQTLNHNVMYWYQQKSSQAPKLLFHYYDKDFNNEADTPDNFQSRRPNTSFCFLDIRSPGLGDTAMYLCATSKDGENQPQHFGDGTRLSIL.

The rearrangement joins TRBV6-5 to TRBJ2-3; D remains unclear. The CDR3 consists of 14 residues. Germline loops: CDR1 MNHEY, CDR2 SVGAGI. Trimming removed 2 bases at V and 0 bases at J, with 6 bases between. The CDR3 DNA reads as TGTGCCAGCAGTTACATCACTAGCACAGATACGCAGTATTTT. This translates into CASSYITSTDTQYF.

This chain joins TRBV7-3 and TRBJ2-3; no clear D. CDR1 and CDR2 from the germline V gene are SGHTA and FQGTGA. The V and J ends lost 2 bases and 0 bases respectively, with 9 bases between them. This CDR3 spans 15 amino acids. The CDR3 region is CASSLVSSSTDTQYF. The CDR3 DNA sequence: TGTGCCAGCAGCTTAGTCAGCTCTAGCACAGATACGCAGTATTTT.

The chain couples TRBV30 to TRBJ2-7; 8 nucleotides line up with TRBD1. This CDR3 spans 12 amino acids. Germline trimming cut 3 bases from V and 7 bases from J; bases unmatched to any gene: 5. Germline V gives CDR1 GTSNPN, CDR2 SVGIG (reference sequence). This chain's CDR3 is CAWRTGTGEQYF. The DNA of the CDR3 is TGTGCCTGGAGAACCGGGACAGGAGAGCAGTACTTC. Variable domain in full (rest from reference TRBV30 and TRBJ2-7): SQTIHQWPATLVQPVGSPLSLECTVEGTSNPNLYWYRQAAGRGLQLLFYSVGIGQISSEVPQNLSASRPQDRQFILSSKKLLLSDSGFYLCAWRTGTGEQYFGPGTRLTVT.

This clone was recorded only once. CDR3 sequence: CASSQESSGTYGYTF. CDR3 nucleotides: TGCGCCAGCAGCCAAGAGAGTTCCGGGACATATGGCTACACCTTC. The rearrangement uses TRBV4-3 and TRBJ1-2; D is perhaps TRBD1 (6 bases). The CDR3 consists of 15 residues. V shed 0 bases and J shed 5 bases, with 13 bases lying between them. Germline CDR1 LGHNA, CDR2 YSLEER.

The J gene is TRBJ1-2, the V gene TRBV29-1, with D maybe TRBD1 (5 bases). Germline V gives CDR1 SQVTM, CDR2 ANQGSEA. Trimming left V 7 bases short and J 8 bases short, with 17 bases between. The CDR3 consists of 12 residues. The CDR3 sequence is CSADGTPGGYTF. The DNA for the CDR3 is TGCAGCGCGGACGGGACGCCTGGAGGCTACACCTTC.

This chain links TRBV11-2 with TRBJ2-7; tentatively, D is TRBD1 (5 bases). Germline loops: CDR1 SGHAT, CDR2 FQNNGV. V was trimmed by 3 bases and J by 6 bases, leaving 12 bases between them. The CDR3 extends over 13 amino acids. The chain's CDR3 is CASSFGDSPEQYF. DNA of the CDR3: TGTGCCAGCAGCTTCGGAGACAGTCCCGAGCAGTACTTC. The full variable domain, completed using reference TRBV11-2 and TRBJ2-7, is EAGVAQSPRYKIIEKRQSVAFWCNPISGHATLYWYQQILGQGPKLLIQFQNNGVVDDSQLPKDRFSAERLKGVDSTLKIQPAKLEDSAVYLCASSFGDSPEQYFGPGTRLTVT.

The rearrangement joins TRBV5-1 to TRBJ2-1; D is perhaps TRBD2 (6 bases). The CDR3 spans 16 residues. Trimming pared 0 bases from V and 7 bases from J, leaving 17 bases between. CDR1 SGHRS and CDR2 YFSETQ come from the germline V gene. CDR3 loop: CASSLEARAAGNEQFF. The CDR3 DNA reads as TGCGCCAGCAGCTTGGAGGCGCGGGCGGCGGGGAATGAGCAGTTCTTC.

The chain carries TRBV30 and TRBJ1-2; TRBD1 matches 7 bases. Germline V gene sequence: CDR1 GTSNPN, CDR2 SVGIG (reference sequence). Trimming at V came to 2 bases and at J to 7 bases, leaving 10 bases not matched to a gene. The CDR3 runs to 14 residues. The CDR3: CAWSNGQEVGGYTF. For the CDR3, the DNA is TGTGCCTGGAGTAACGGACAGGAAGTGGGTGGCTACACCTTC.

The chain is built from TRBV29-1 and TRBJ2-3, with TRBD2 matching 7 bases. Losses at the gene ends were 4 bases for V and 3 bases for J; bases not matched to a gene: 10. CDR1 is SQVTM and CDR2 is ANQGSEA in the germline V gene. The CDR3 is 15 residues long. CDR3 DNA: TGCAGCGTTGCGGGTGCTAGCGGTGGGACAGATACGCAGTATTTT. Protein product: CSVAGASGGTDTQYF.

The rearrangement links TRBV13 to TRBJ2-2; 10 bases are shared with TRBD2. Germline CDR1 reads PRHDT; CDR2 reads FYEKMQ (reference sequence). V shed 5 bases, J shed 5 bases, and the junction held 5 bases outside the gene matches. CDR3 length: 15 residues. Written as DNA, the CDR3 is TGTGCCAGCAGCGCTAGCGGGGGTCGGACCGGGGAGCTGTTTTTT. Protein: CASSASGGRTGELFF.

A remark on this clone: A far more abundant clone sits one base away, making this likely a read error. The CDR3 nucleotides read TGTGCCAGCAGTCGTTACACCGGGGAGCTGTTTTTT. It translates to CASSRYTGELFF. The chain links TRBV2 to TRBJ2-2; D call uncertain. This CDR3 is built from 12 residues. Germline assignment: CDR1 SNHLY and CDR2 FYNNEI. Trimming shortened V by 5 bases and J by 3 bases, and 4 bases separated the two germline ends.

V usage is TRBV30 and J usage is TRBJ2-1; D not certain. Trimming pared 2 bases from V and 6 bases from J, leaving 5 bases between. This CDR3 is 11 amino acids long. Germline V gene data show CDR1 as GTSNPN and CDR2 as SVGIG (reference sequence). The CDR3 DNA reads TGTGCCTGGAGTACGGCCAATGAGCAGTTCTTC. Protein sequence: CAWSTANEQFF.

DNA of the CDR3: TGTGCCACCAGCAGAGATGGCGGGGTCAATCAGCCCCAGCATTTT. This codes for CATSRDGGVNQPQHF. V usage is TRBV15 and J usage is TRBJ1-5; D remains unclear. The germline gives CDR1 LNHNV, CDR2 YYDKDF (reference sequence). This CDR3 spans 15 amino acids. Deletions cut 0 bases from V and 3 bases from J, with 9 bases between.

The DNA of the CDR3 is TGCGCCAGCAGCCAAGAGGACAGTAACTCCTACGAGCAGTACTTC. It yields the protein CASSQEDSNSYEQYF. V and J are TRBV4-3 and TRBJ2-7; maybe TRBD1 (6 bases). The ends were cut back, 0 bases at V and 0 bases at J, with 9 bases in the middle. Germline V CDR1 and CDR2: LGHNA, YSLEER. The CDR3 has 15 residues.

This clone has a handful of counts. The V gene is TRBV29-1, the J gene TRBJ2-3; possible D gene TRBD2, 5 bases. Per germline, CDR1 SQVTM and CDR2 ANQGSEA. Between the trimmed V and J ends, which lost 3 bases and 6 bases, there was a span of 10 bases. The CDR3 length is 12 residues. The CDR3 sequence: CSVEGSGDTQYF. The CDR3 DNA follows: TGCAGCGTTGAGGGATCGGGGGATACGCAGTATTTT.

The J gene is TRBJ1-2, the V gene TRBV19; perhaps TRBD1 as D (6 bases). There are 15 residues in the CDR3. CDR1 and CDR2 from the germline V gene are LNHDA and SQIVND (reference sequence). V was pared by 5 bases and J by 4 bases, with 17 bases between. CDR3 sequence (DNA): TGTGCCAGTAGTCAGCGACCGGACAGCACCTATGGCTACACCTTC. This codes for CASSQRPDSTYGYTF.

The CDR3 region is CASSLAWREPPDTQYF. In nucleotides, the CDR3 is TGTGCCAGCAGTTTAGCTTGGAGGGAGCCACCAGATACGCAGTATTTT. This chain connects TRBV27 to TRBJ2-3, with D possibly matching TRBD2 (6 bases). The V and J ends lost 2 bases and 4 bases respectively, with 16 bases between them. CDR3 length: 16 amino acids. The germline gives CDR1 MNHEY, CDR2 SMNVEV (reference sequence).

The chain uses TRBV29-1 and TRBJ2-7; 12 nucleotides match TRBD1. The CDR3 consists of 15 residues. The trim removed 4 bases at V and 2 bases at J, leaving 6 bases unmatched. Germline V lookup: CDR1 SQVTM, CDR2 ANQGSEA. The CDR3 reads CSVVGTGGLAYEQYF. The CDR3 nucleotides are TGCAGCGTTGTGGGGACAGGGGGCTTAGCCTACGAGCAGTACTTC.

The V call is TRBV5-6, the J call TRBJ1-1; D not resolved. This CDR3 region has 11 residues. V lost 4 bases and J 3 bases, leaving 4 bases between the germline ends. CDR1 and CDR2 (germline): SGHDT, YYEEEE. The CDR3 sequence: CASSTDTEAFF. CDR3 nucleotides: TGTGCCAGCAGCACGGACACTGAAGCTTTCTTT.

This clone was found a few times. CDR3 coding DNA: TGCAGCGTTTCTTGGGAGACCCAGTACTTC. Amino acids: CSVSWETQYF. The chain uses TRBV29-1 and TRBJ2-5; D is ambiguous. Trimming removed 5 bases from V and 5 bases from J, with 6 bases in between. This CDR3 has 10 amino acids. CDR1 and CDR2 from the germline V gene are SQVTM and ANQGSEA.

The gene calls are TRBV7-6 and TRBJ2-2, with 13 bases matching TRBD2. After removal of 5 bases from V and 1 base from J, the junction contained 4 bases not matched to a gene. This CDR3 is 17 amino acids long. Germline CDR1 and CDR2: SGHVS and FNYEAQ. CDR3 sequence (DNA): TGTGCCAGCAGCCAAGGACTAGCGGGGGAGAACACCGGGGAGCTGTTTTTT. The encoded protein is CASSQGLAGENTGELFF.

As DNA, the CDR3 is TGTGCCAGCAGCTTCCTAGGGAACACCGGGGAGCTGTTTTTT. It codes for CASSFLGNTGELFF. This chain links TRBV11-2 with TRBJ2-2, with D unresolved. V was cut by 3 bases and J by 1 base, with 6 bases left in between. This CDR3 has 14 amino acids. Per germline, CDR1 SGHAT and CDR2 FQNNGV.

The chain joins TRBV30 to TRBJ1-1; D perhaps matches TRBD1 (5 bases). The CDR3 extends over 13 amino acids. Trimming shortened V by 0 bases and J by 4 bases, and 9 bases separated the two germline ends. Germline values: CDR1 GTSNPN, CDR2 SVGIG (reference sequence). CDR3 amino acids: CAWSVEGATEAFF. The CDR3 bases are TGTGCCTGGAGTGTAGAAGGGGCCACTGAAGCTTTCTTT.

In its sample, this clone was seen once. The CDR3 sequence is CSVLGHTGELFF. The CDR3 bases are TGCAGCGTTCTAGGACACACCGGGGAGCTGTTTTTT. The V gene is TRBV29-1, the J gene TRBJ2-2; D is uncertain. The V gene's germline CDR1 is SQVTM and CDR2 ANQGSEA. V was shortened by 5 bases and J by 3 bases, with 7 bases between the two germline ends. The CDR3 is 12 amino acids.

The chain employs TRBV5-4 and TRBJ2-1; D possibly corresponds to TRBD2 (6 bases). The CDR3 covers 13 residues. Trimming removed 2 bases at V and 10 bases at J, with 13 bases between. Germline lookup yields CDR1 SGHNT and CDR2 YYREEE (reference sequence). The CDR3 spells CASSLPLAREQFF. Written as DNA, the CDR3 is TGTGCCAGCAGCTTACCTCTAGCGAGAGAGCAGTTCTTC.

The V gene is TRBV27, the J gene TRBJ1-5; no clear D gene. CDR1 MNHEY and CDR2 SMNVEV come from the germline V gene (reference sequence). The germline V and J ends were trimmed by 5 bases and 4 bases, with 12 bases remaining between them. The CDR3 covers 14 residues. The CDR3 here is CASSPDRFNQPQHF. The CDR3 DNA reads TGTGCCAGCAGTCCTGACCGGTTTAATCAGCCCCAGCATTTT.

This sequence joins TRBV29-1 and TRBJ1-2; TRBD1 might be the D (6 bases). The CDR3 runs 13 residues. Germline V gives CDR1 SQVTM, CDR2 ANQGSEA. Trimming took off 4 bases at V and 3 bases at J, with 12 bases between the two ends. DNA for the CDR3: TGCAGCGTTGGGGCAGGGGATGACTATGGCTACACCTTC. Translation: CSVGAGDDYGYTF. Supplemented by reference TRBV29-1 and TRBJ1-2, the full variable domain reads SAVISQKPSRDICQRGTSLTIQCQVDSQVTMMFWYRQQPGQSLTLIATANQGSEATYESGFVIDKFPISRPNLTFSTLTVSNMSPEDSSIYLCSVGAGDDYGYTFGSGTRLTVV.